Each of the 3 T cell receptor beta chains below was sequenced from the same sample in a study of shared clonotypes between healthy human individuals. Assay: immunoSEQ multiplex PCR; the TCRdb copy retains only in-frame clones and omits some. The table records roughly 1,600,000 clones, about 98.5% of them present only once. The sample was naive CD4+ T cells sorted from blood. Subset reported: CD45RA+ positively selected. These receptors were obtained from a man aged 30 to 39 in good health.

A single count supports this clone. The rearrangement joins TRBV2 to TRBJ1-2; D not certain. The V and J ends lost 4 bases and 4 bases respectively, with 13 bases between them. Germline V gives CDR1 SNHLY, CDR2 FYNNEI. The CDR3 runs 14 residues. CDR3 in DNA: TGTGCCAGCAGTGCAGGAAGGGAAATCTATGGCTACACCTTC. This sequence encodes CASSAGREIYGYTF.

Notes on this clone: The same CDR3 also results from other DNA sequences found in this sample. This sequence joins TRBV5-1 and TRBJ1-5; tentatively, D is TRBD1 (6 bases). V gave up 0 bases and J gave up 4 bases, with 11 bases separating them. The CDR3 totals 15 residues. Germline assignment: CDR1 SGHRS and CDR2 YFSETQ. The CDR3 DNA sequence: TGCGCCAGCAGCTTGGGGGGACAAACGAATCAGCCCCAGCATTTT. It translates to CASSLGGQTNQPQHF.

The chain uses TRBV7-8 and TRBJ2-1; 11 bases line up with TRBD1. The V segment lost 4 bases and the J segment 8 bases; nucleotides outside the gene matches: 7. Germline V gene data show CDR1 as SGHVS and CDR2 as FQNEAQ. There are 15 residues in the CDR3. The CDR3 DNA follows: TGTGCCAGCAGCTCAAGGACAGGGGGCGGCTATGAGCAGTTCTTC. It encodes CASSSRTGGGYEQFF.